This section outlines one T cell receptor beta chain sequence together with its context. Its antigen remains unknown. Germline loops: CDR1 SEHNR, CDR2 FQNEAQ (reference sequence). Deletions cut 3 bases from V and 2 bases from J, with 10 bases between. This CDR3 comprises 14 residues. This sample is drawn from a study of blood T cells in healthy people across ages. General study findings and limits: Because sorting was not performed, PBMCs prevented conclusive naive versus antigen-experienced comparison.

Healthy Caucasians from Russia aged about 6 to 95 served as donors. Together with a sample-barcoded 5' primer, a J-beta primer mix was included in a second PCR lasting roughly 6 to 12 cycles. A template-switch adaptor with 12 random nucleotides tagged each cDNA molecule. Via MiXCR, TCRdb re-called the 5' RACE reads, giving one row per CDR3 protein. The sample shows around 2 million distinct CDR3 sequences, 35% to 50% of them seen only once. Input material: blood. The chain carries TRBV7-9 and TRBJ1-2; D uncertain. This clonotype was sampled from a human donor in good health. CDR3 bases: TGTGCCAGCAGCTTTACGGCAGTAAACTATGGCTACACCTTC. Translation gives CASSFTAVNYGYTF.